This T cell receptor beta chain was observed in a study of T cell changes during pregnancy in multiple sclerosis. Profiled with immunoSEQ multiplex PCR; TCRdb holds only in-frame clones, not every one. Seen here are fewer than 45,000 clones, around nine tenths observed once, and the top ten hold 0.75% to 0.9%. This CDR3 comprises 12 residues. The germline gives CDR1 LNHDA, CDR2 SQIVND (reference sequence). The V gene end was trimmed by 10 bases and the J gene end by 3 bases; junction bases not matched to a gene: 3. This clonotype originated in a female donor in good health, enrolled as a control in a pregnancy study. The V call is TRBV19, the J call TRBJ2-3, with 8 bases matching TRBD1. Sequencing used CD4+ T cells from peripheral blood mononuclear cells, obtained after pregnancy. The CDR3 loop reads CATRQGTDTQYF. The CDR3 coding sequence is TGTGCCACCAGACAGGGGACAGATACGCAGTATTTT.